Listed below are T cell receptor beta chains from one sample, sequenced in a study of shared clonotypes between healthy human individuals. The repertoire was sequenced with immunoSEQ multiplex PCR; TCRdb's copy has only in-frame clones and lacks some. The data hold about 2.2 million clones, with just over 90% observed a single time. The material sequenced was naive CD8+ T cells from PBMCs. These receptors came from a man between 18 and 35 years old in good health. Some clones in this sample may be carry-over from other donors' samples. The CDR3 runs from the conserved cysteine through the conserved F or W. The order of the fields is J gene, clone size, D gene, V gene, CDR3 protein, CDR3 DNA. D genes are given only for firm matches. Size is omitted from some rows. Given values are once, few, many or a class for expanded clones.

j_gene: TRBJ2-7
abundance: -
d_gene: TRBD1
v_gene: TRBV6-1
CDR3aa: CASSESFWDSYEQYF
CDR3nt: TGTGCCAGCAGTGAATCTTTTTGGGACAGCTACGAGCAGTACTTC

j_gene: TRBJ1-4
abundance: -
d_gene: -
v_gene: TRBV5-1
CDR3aa: CASSLGGLKREKLFF
CDR3nt: TGCGCCAGCAGCTTGGGGGGGCTTAAGCGTGAAAAACTGTTTTTT

j_gene: TRBJ1-1
abundance: -
d_gene: -
v_gene: TRBV30
CDR3aa: CAWSVGAGWTEAFF
CDR3nt: TGTGCCTGGAGTGTAGGGGCGGGGTGGACTGAAGCTTTCTTT

j_gene: TRBJ2-1
abundance: once
d_gene: -
v_gene: TRBV5-1
CDR3aa: CASRDSWDEQFF
CDR3nt: TGCGCCAGCAGGGACAGTTGGGATGAGCAGTTCTTC

j_gene: TRBJ2-5
abundance: -
d_gene: -
v_gene: TRBV5-1
CDR3aa: CASRPEGLAQETQYF
CDR3nt: TGCGCCAGCAGACCAGAGGGTCTGGCACAAGAGACCCAGTACTTC

j_gene: TRBJ1-1
abundance: -
d_gene: TRBD1
v_gene: TRBV5-6
CDR3aa: CASSLAPQGGAFF
CDR3nt: TGTGCCAGCAGCTTGGCCCCCCAGGGGGGTGCTTTCTTT

j_gene: TRBJ2-7
abundance: -
d_gene: TRBD1
v_gene: TRBV30
CDR3aa: CAWSVRGGYYEQYF
CDR3nt: TGTGCCTGGAGTGTGCGAGGGGGCTATTACGAGCAGTACTTC

j_gene: TRBJ2-3
abundance: -
d_gene: TRBD2
v_gene: TRBV19
CDR3aa: CASSIDLWREDYHTDTQYF
CDR3nt: TGTGCCAGTAGTATAGATCTATGGCGGGAGGACTACCACACAGATACGCAGTATTTT

j_gene: TRBJ2-2
abundance: -
d_gene: -
v_gene: TRBV5-6
CDR3aa: CASTWTGAGELFF
CDR3nt: TGTGCCAGCACCTGGACCGGGGCCGGGGAGCTGTTTTTT

j_gene: TRBJ1-2
abundance: -
d_gene: -
v_gene: TRBV6-5
CDR3aa: CASSYSGPDEYGYTF
CDR3nt: TGTGCCAGCAGTTACTCGGGGCCGGACGAATATGGCTACACCTTC

j_gene: TRBJ2-3
abundance: -
d_gene: -
v_gene: TRBV6-5
CDR3aa: CASNQGLNTDTQYF
CDR3nt: TGTGCCAGCAACCAGGGACTGAACACAGATACGCAGTATTTT

j_gene: TRBJ2-3
abundance: -
d_gene: TRBD2
v_gene: TRBV15
CDR3aa: CATSRGLAGPDTQYF
CDR3nt: TGTGCCACCAGCAGGGGACTAGCGGGACCAGATACGCAGTATTTT

j_gene: TRBJ2-2
abundance: -
d_gene: -
v_gene: TRBV14
CDR3aa: CASSHKISYGNTGELFF
CDR3nt: TGTGCCAGCAGCCACAAGATTAGCTACGGAAACACCGGGGAGCTGTTTTTT

j_gene: TRBJ2-7
abundance: -
d_gene: -
v_gene: TRBV11-2
CDR3aa: CASSLYVVGAYEQYF
CDR3nt: TGTGCCAGCAGCTTATACGTAGTGGGGGCGTACGAGCAGTACTTC

j_gene: TRBJ2-7
abundance: -
d_gene: -
v_gene: TRBV6-1
CDR3aa: CASSDNDESSYEQYF
CDR3nt: TGTGCCAGCAGTGATAACGACGAGAGCTCCTACGAGCAGTACTTC

j_gene: TRBJ2-2
abundance: -
d_gene: TRBD2
v_gene: TRBV10-1
CDR3aa: CASSGSSGTGELFF
CDR3nt: TGCGCCAGCAGTGGGTCTAGCGGCACCGGGGAGCTGTTTTTT

j_gene: TRBJ2-7
abundance: -
d_gene: -
v_gene: TRBV10-3
CDR3aa: CAISEPGGRSYEQYF
CDR3nt: TGTGCCATCAGTGAACCGGGCGGCCGATCCTACGAGCAGTACTTC

j_gene: TRBJ2-7
abundance: -
d_gene: -
v_gene: TRBV27
CDR3aa: CASSSPLSPFYEQYF
CDR3nt: TGTGCCAGCAGTTCACCGTTGAGTCCCTTCTACGAGCAGTACTTC

j_gene: TRBJ2-5
abundance: -
d_gene: -
v_gene: TRBV10-1
CDR3aa: CARIGGFGETQYF
CDR3nt: TGCGCCAGAATCGGGGGATTCGGGGAGACCCAGTACTTC

j_gene: TRBJ2-7
abundance: -
d_gene: -
v_gene: TRBV9
CDR3aa: CASSVVAATGAYEQYF
CDR3nt: TGTGCCAGCAGCGTAGTCGCAGCAACCGGGGCCTACGAGCAGTACTTC

j_gene: TRBJ2-7
abundance: -
d_gene: -
v_gene: TRBV28
CDR3aa: CASSLSGGTDNEYSYEQYF
CDR3nt: TGTGCCAGCAGTTTAAGTGGGGGCACAGACAACGAATATTCCTACGAGCAGTACTTC

j_gene: TRBJ1-6
abundance: -
d_gene: -
v_gene: TRBV4-1
CDR3aa: CASSQGRGAGHNSPLHF
CDR3nt: TGCGCCAGCAGCCAAGGCCGGGGGGCCGGTCATAATTCACCCCTCCACTTT

j_gene: TRBJ2-1
abundance: -
d_gene: TRBD1
v_gene: TRBV7-2
CDR3aa: CASSSRDRGLNEQFF
CDR3nt: TGTGCCAGCAGCAGCCGGGACAGGGGGCTTAATGAGCAGTTCTTC